This TCR beta chain was identified in a study of lymphopenia after photon versus proton radiotherapy. General observations from the study: In patients who died, overall survival fell as post-nadir TCR diversity dropped more. Only patients who died were analyzed for survival; proton advantage is unproven. After lymphocyte nadir, photon-treated repertoires showed oligoclonal expansion, especially CD8+ Temra.

Libraries were prepared by immunoSEQ multiplex PCR; TCRdb keeps only in-frame clonotypes and omits some of them. The sample yields approximately 65,000 clones, under 95% seen once. This clone was counted once. Its antigen remains unknown. CDR1 and CDR2 (germline): LGHNA, YNFKEQ. Trimming removed 3 bases at V and 4 bases at J, with 12 bases between. The CDR3 is made up of 15 amino acids. The sample in question was peripheral blood, obtained from a patient treated with photon-based radiotherapy. The TCR originated in a woman in her 70s with pancreatic cancer. The genes are TRBV4-2 and TRBJ2-2; perhaps TRBD1 as D (5 bases). Here the CDR3 reads CASSQQGMSTGELFF. The CDR3 DNA reads TGTGCCAGCAGCCAGCAGGGCATGAGCACCGGGGAGCTGTTTTTT.